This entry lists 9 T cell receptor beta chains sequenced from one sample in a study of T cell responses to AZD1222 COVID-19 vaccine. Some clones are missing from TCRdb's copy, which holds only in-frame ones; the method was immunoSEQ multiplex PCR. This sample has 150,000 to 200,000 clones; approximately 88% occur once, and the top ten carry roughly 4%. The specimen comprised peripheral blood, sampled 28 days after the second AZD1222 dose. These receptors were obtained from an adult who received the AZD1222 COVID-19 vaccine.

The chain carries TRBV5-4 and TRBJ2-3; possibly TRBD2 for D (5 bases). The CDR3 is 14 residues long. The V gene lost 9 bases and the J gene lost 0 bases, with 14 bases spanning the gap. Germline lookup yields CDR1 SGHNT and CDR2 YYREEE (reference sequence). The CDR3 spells CATAGSTSTDTQYF. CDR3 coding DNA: TGTGCCACCGCGGGCAGCACTAGCACAGATACGCAGTATTTT.

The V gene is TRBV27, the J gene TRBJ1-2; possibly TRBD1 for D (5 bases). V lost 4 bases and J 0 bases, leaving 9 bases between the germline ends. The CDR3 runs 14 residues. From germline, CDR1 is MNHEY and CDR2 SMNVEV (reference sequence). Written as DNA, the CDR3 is TGTGCCAGCAGTTCCAAGACAGCTAACTATGGCTACACCTTC. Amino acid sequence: CASSSKTANYGYTF.

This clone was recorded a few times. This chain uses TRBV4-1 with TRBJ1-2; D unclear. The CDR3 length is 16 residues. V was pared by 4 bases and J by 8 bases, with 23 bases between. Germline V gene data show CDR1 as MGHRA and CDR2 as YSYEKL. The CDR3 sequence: CASSPPLSVSPGGYTF. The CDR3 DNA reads TGCGCCAGCAGCCCACCGTTATCCGTCAGTCCAGGAGGCTACACCTTC.

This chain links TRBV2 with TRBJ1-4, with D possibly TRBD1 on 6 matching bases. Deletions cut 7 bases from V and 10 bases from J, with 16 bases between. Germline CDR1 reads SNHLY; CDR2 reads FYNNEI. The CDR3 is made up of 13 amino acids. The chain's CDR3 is CASTEGDTIKLFF. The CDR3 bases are TGTGCCAGCACCGAGGGGGACACAATAAAACTGTTTTTT.

The DNA of the CDR3 is TGCGCCAGCAGCTCCTCGGGACGCATCACAGATACGCAGTATTTT. It translates to CASSSSGRITDTQYF. This chain links TRBV5-1 with TRBJ2-3, with D possibly being TRBD1 or TRBD2 (5 bases each). This CDR3 is 15 amino acids long. V was pared by 3 bases and J by 2 bases, with 13 bases between. The germline V gene encodes CDR1 SGHRS and CDR2 YFSETQ. Looking up the rest from reference TRBV5-1 and TRBJ2-3 gives the full variable domain: KAGVTQTPRYLIKTRGQQVTLSCSPISGHRSVSWYQQTPGQGLQFLFEYFSETQRNKGNFPGRFSGRQFSNSRSEMNVSTLELGDSALYLCASSSSGRITDTQYFGPGTRLTVL.

CDR3: CASSSSDGGFGNTEAFF. CDR3 nucleotides: TGTGCCAGCAGCTCAAGTGACGGGGGGTTTGGGAACACTGAAGCTTTCTTT. V gene TRBV7-2 combines with J gene TRBJ1-1, with a possible D match to TRBD1 (5 bases). CDR3 length: 17 amino acids. V was trimmed by 4 bases and J by 1 base, leaving 19 bases between them. Germline-derived CDR1 and CDR2 are SGHTA and FQGNSA.

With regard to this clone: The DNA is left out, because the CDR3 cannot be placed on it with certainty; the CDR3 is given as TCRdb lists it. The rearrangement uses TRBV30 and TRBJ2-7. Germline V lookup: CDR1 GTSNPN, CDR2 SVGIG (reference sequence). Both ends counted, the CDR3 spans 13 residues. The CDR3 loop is CAWTFGAWGEQYF.

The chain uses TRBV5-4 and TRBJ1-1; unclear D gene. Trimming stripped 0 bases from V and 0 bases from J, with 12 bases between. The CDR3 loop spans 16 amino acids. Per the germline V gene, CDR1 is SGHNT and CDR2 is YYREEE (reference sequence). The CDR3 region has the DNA TGTGCCAGCAGCTTGGATCCTTTCGGGTTGAACACTGAAGCTTTCTTT. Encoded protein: CASSLDPFGLNTEAFF. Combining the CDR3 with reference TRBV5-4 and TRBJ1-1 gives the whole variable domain ETGVTQSPTHLIKTRGQQVTLRCSSQSGHNTVSWYQQALGQGPQFIFQYYREEENGRGNFPPRFSGLQFPNYSSELNVNALELDDSALYLCASSLDPFGLNTEAFFGQGTRLTVV.

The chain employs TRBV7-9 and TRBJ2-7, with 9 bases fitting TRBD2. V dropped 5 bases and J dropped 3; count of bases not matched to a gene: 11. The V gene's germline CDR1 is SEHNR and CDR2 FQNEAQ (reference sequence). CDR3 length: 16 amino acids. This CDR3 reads CASSPHSGGERYEQYF. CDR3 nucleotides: TGTGCCAGCAGCCCCCATAGCGGGGGAGAACGCTACGAGCAGTACTTC.